This record looks at one T cell receptor beta chain sequence and its context. What it binds is unknown. This sample is drawn from a study of cytomegalovirus exposure and HLA in healthy donors. Study summary: The same platform used for the 650 to 850 first-cohort repertoires was also used for the 120 or so validation repertoires, as a later analysis reported. Broader study findings: It was reported that the classifier diagnosed cytomegalovirus status with high specificity and sensitivity in both the original and validation cohorts. In vitro work confirmed that a few CMV-associated chains recognize CMV antigens. Later, an analysis found that TCR clusters from the first cohort tended to co-occur in the approximately 130 validation repertoires.

This table comes from immunoSEQ multiplex PCR, and its TCRdb copy is limited to in-frame clones, with some not included. This sample has approximately 160,000 clones, with around 85% found just once. The CDR3 extends over 14 amino acids. Germline assignment: CDR1 SGHNT and CDR2 YYREEE (reference sequence). V shed 4 bases and J 3 bases; nucleotides not matched to a gene: 1. The sequence was collected from a man aged 30 to 39 in good health and CMV-seropositive. The chain carries TRBV5-4 and TRBJ2-5, with 12 bases matching TRBD2. Sequenced sample: PBMCs. CDR3 in amino acids: CASSTSGGKETQYF. The CDR3 coding sequence is TGTGCCAGCAGCACTAGCGGGGGGAAAGAGACCCAGTACTTC. The full variable domain, completed using reference TRBV5-4 and TRBJ2-5, is ETGVTQSPTHLIKTRGQQVTLRCSSQSGHNTVSWYQQALGQGPQFIFQYYREEENGRGNFPPRFSGLQFPNYSSELNVNALELDDSALYLCASSTSGGKETQYFGPGTRLLVL.